The source of this TCR beta chain is a study of vaccination and CD4 T cells after COVID-19 (dated by TCRdb to between 2021 and 2024). Regarding the complete study: Convalescent patients had a positive SARS-CoV-2 result on nasal swab PCR, and of these patients, fewer than ten had mild disease and one had severe disease. The spike-specific CD4+ TCR repertoire was compared before and after mRNA vaccination in approximately ten COVID-19 convalescent patients and a few infection-naive healthy vaccine recipients. Control cultures used a CEFX viral epitope pool as positive control, an HIV-1 Nef peptide pool as negative control, or no peptide. The cultures were stimulated with overlapping spike peptide pools from SARS-CoV-2 and from the common cold coronaviruses HCoV-NL63, HCoV-OC43 and HCoV-229E. Each participant got two doses of either the Pfizer-BioNTech BNT162b2 vaccine (n=8) or the Moderna mRNA-1273 vaccine (n=2). Post-COVID blood samples from convalescent patients were collected a median of about 110 days after diagnosis, with a range of roughly 35 to 180 days. Post-vaccine blood samples were taken a median of 72 days after the second vaccine dose, with a range of 14 to 241 days. Six males and four females were included in the convalescent cohort, with two Hispanic individuals, seven Caucasians, two Asians and one multiracial person represented. General conclusions and limits of the study: In convalescent patients, a median 86.3% of post-vaccine SARS-CoV-2-reactive clones were detected only after vaccination, suggesting vaccine-specific priming. Of the vaccine-specific clones in convalescent patients, 304 of 307, or nearly all, reacted only to SARS-CoV-2 spike and did not cross-react with common cold coronaviruses. The median number of SARS-CoV-2-reactive clonotypes rose from fewer than 25 after infection to roughly 40 after vaccination, but the change was not significant. The study included relatively few convalescent patients and did not analyze early timepoints after natural infection.

Library preparation used PCR. At the Johns Hopkins FTIC core, DNA from the cultured CD4+ T cells underwent TCR sequencing with the Oncomine TCR Beta short-read assay. The QIAamp micro DNA kit was used to extract genomic DNA from the cultured CD4+ T cells. Oncomine TCR Beta libraries made from cultured CD4+ T cells were pooled using unique dual indexes and sequenced on an Illumina iSeq 100. The study's processing was this. Non-productive sequences were removed, and CDR3s not starting with C, not ending with F or W, or shorter than 7 amino acids were discarded. The MANAFEST web application was used to identify antigen-specific clonotypes by comparing peptide-stimulated wells against reference wells and other culture wells. An FDR below 0.05, an odds ratio above 5, and a productive frequency above 0.1% in at least two of three replicate wells were required for clones to be considered positive. A clonotype was classed as cross-reactive if the clonotype showed significant expansion both in SARS-CoV-2 spike wells and in at least one common cold coronavirus spike condition. Using R version 3.6.1, CDR3 homology was evaluated through Levenshtein distances (stringdist) along with unrooted phylogenetic trees (ape). TCRdb handled the public reads itself, with Q25 trimming in fastp and clone calling in MiXCR, and kept productive beta chains. Identical CDR3 protein sequences are pooled into one entry, listed with their most common genes and DNA. The V and J calls, along with clone size, are taken from TCRdb and not from the paper's own processing. The sample table holds fewer than 15,000 distinct CDR3 sequences, of which around 70% were seen once. The ten top clones hold 30% to 40% of the sample.

The treatment or condition label here, explained by the study, means: roughly ten-day PBMC culture with coronavirus spike peptide pools or control peptides (ViraFEST assay). The study used the ViraFEST assay, which expanded antigen-specific T cells with peptide pools and then identified expanded clonotypes by TCR sequencing. The convalescent patients' positive SARS-CoV-2 PCR tests fell between March and December 2020, which was before the Alpha, Beta and Delta variants emerged in the United States. Each well held roughly 2 million PBMCs cultured in IMDM containing approximately 5.3% human AB serum and approximately 9.6 IU/ml IL-2, with 9 to 10 ug/ml peptide pools added. Half of the culture medium was replaced with fresh IL-2-containing medium on days 3 and 7. After 10 days of culture, CD4+ T cells were isolated by negative selection with the EasySep CD4+ T cell isolation kit. Ficoll-Paque Plus gradient centrifugation was used to isolate PBMCs from whole blood, and the isolated PBMCs were then either used fresh or cryopreserved at -140C. Each culture condition was generally run in triplicate wells.

V drops 2 bases and J drops 9 bases, leaving 17 bases in between. From a lookup of the germline V gene, CDR1 and CDR2 are MNHEY and SVGAGI. From its cysteine to its phenylalanine, the CDR3 spans 16 amino acids. The kept DNA is CDR3 alone, 48 bases in frame from the first base. Concerning this clonotype: Its antigen specificity is not known. Within one base of it there is no much larger clone, and no base qualities were kept.

This clonotype was obtained from a human donor who had recovered from COVID-19. The chain is encoded by TRBV6-5 joined to TRBJ1-6, with the D gene uncertain. The sample comprised CD4+ T cells from blood, cultured in vitro. The nucleotides are TGTGCCAGCAGTTACGGCTCACGGGCCGTTGGTTCACCCCTCCACTTT. It translates to CASSYGSRAVGSPLHF.